A selection of T cell receptor beta chains follows, all from one sample in a study of metastatic and nonmetastatic thyroid tumors. Through MiXCR, TCRdb re-clonotyped the PCR reads. The data show roughly 40,000 clones, with roughly a sixth seen just once and 3.8% held by the top ten. Sequencing was done on a sample of blood. The receptors shown here come from a female donor with papillary thyroid cancer or a benign thyroid nodule (not recorded which). Some clones in this sample may be carry-over from other donors' samples. Both conserved end residues are part of each CDR3. Fields, in order: clone size, V gene, J gene, D gene, CDR3 DNA, CDR3 protein. A D gene is named only where the DNA matches it firmly. Size is stated for part of the rows, as once, few or many counts, or as a class when the clone is expanded.

few	TRBV6-5	TRBJ2-2	TRBD1	TGTGCCAGCAGTTACTCAGGGGGCACCTGGGATCTGTTTTTT	CASSYSGGTWDLFF
many	TRBV14	TRBJ2-2	.	TGTGCCAGCAGAGGAAGACAGAGCACCGGGGAGCTGTTTTTT	CASRGRQSTGELFF
many	TRBV20-1	TRBJ2-1	TRBD2	TGCAGTGCTAACGGACTAGCGGACTACAATGAGCAGTTCTTC	CSANGLADYNEQFF
many	TRBV10-2	TRBJ1-2	.	TGCGCCAGCAGTGAACAACCTCGGTGGCGGGGCTACACCTTC	CASSEQPRWRGYTF
many	TRBV19	TRBJ2-7	TRBD1	TGTGCCAGTAGTATCCGGACAGGGGCCGCAAGGTTAGCGTACGAGCAGTACTTC	CASSIRTGAARLAYEQYF
few	TRBV6-2/TRBV6-3	TRBJ2-7	.	TGTGCCAGCAGTCTACAGGGTCAACAGGGAGCCGAGCAGTACTTC	CASSLQGQQGAEQYF
.	TRBV5-1	TRBJ2-7	.	TGCGCCAGCAGCTTGGGAGGTACAGCTACCAACGAGCAGTACTTC	CASSLGGTATNEQYF
many	TRBV18	TRBJ2-7	.	TGTGCCAGCTCACTCGGGGCTAGCGCCTACGAGCAGTACTTC	CASSLGASAYEQYF
many	TRBV5-1	TRBJ1-2	.	TGCGCCAGCAGCTTGAGGGGGGCAGTTGGCTACACCTTC	CASSLRGAVGYTF
.	TRBV27	TRBJ2-1	TRBD2	TGTGCCAGCAGTCTACTAGCGGGAGTCACTGAGCAGTTCTTC	CASSLLAGVTEQFF
.	TRBV20-1	TRBJ1-1	.	TGCAGTGCTAGAGTAGGGGAGAACACTGAAGCTTTCTTT	CSARVGENTEAFF
many	TRBV27	TRBJ2-2	.	TGTGCCAGCAGTTTGCGGCTCCCTAACGCCGGGGAGCTGTTTTTT	CASSLRLPNAGELFF
many	TRBV4-2	TRBJ1-2	.	TGTGCCAGCAGCCAAGATTTGGGACGGGGCTACACCTTC	CASSQDLGRGYTF
many	TRBV25-1	TRBJ2-3	.	TGTGCCAGCAGTGAGAGTAACACAGATACGCAGTATTTT	CASSESNTDTQYF
many	TRBV20-1	TRBJ2-1	TRBD2	TGCAGTGCTCAACTAGCGGGAGGTTTTAATGAGCAGTTCTTC	CSAQLAGGFNEQFF
many	TRBV2	TRBJ2-3	TRBD2	TGTGCCAGCATCGGGAGGGGCACTCGCACAGATACGCAGTATTTT	CASIGRGTRTDTQYF
.	TRBV9	TRBJ2-3	TRBD2	TGTGCCAGCAGCGTAGAGGGTGTTTGGGCAGCGGGGGGGCCACTAGATACGCAGTATTTT	CASSVEGVWAAGGPLDTQYF
few	TRBV6-1	TRBJ2-1	TRBD2	TGTGCCAGCTGTGAAGTTGGCGGGAGCCATCAGCAGTTCTTC	CASCEVGGSHQQFF
.	TRBV19	TRBJ2-1	.	TGTGCCAGTATGATCCTCGGGGGCGGGAGTACTAGGAATGATCAGTTCTTC	CASMILGGGSTRNDQFF
medium-sized	TRBV11-1	TRBJ1-1	.	TGTGCCAGCAGCTTAGGGCAGCCGATAACTGAAGCTTTCTTT	CASSLGQPITEAFF
.	TRBV7-4	TRBJ2-1	TRBD1	TGTGCCAGCAGTTCTTATGTAGGACAGGGGAGGGACAATGAGCAGTTCTTC	CASSSYVGQGRDNEQFF
many	TRBV4-1	TRBJ2-1	TRBD2	TGCGCCAGCAGCCCCCTTACTAGCGGGGGATACAATGAGCAGTTCTTC	CASSPLTSGGYNEQFF
many	TRBV28	TRBJ2-2	.	TGTGCCAGCAAGGACGGTGGCTATGCGGACACCGGGGAGCTGTTTTTT	CASKDGGYADTGELFF
many	TRBV6-1	TRBJ2-5	.	TGTGCCAGCAGTCCCCTCGGACAGGCGGGGGAAAAGACCCAGTACTTC	CASSPLGQAGEKTQYF
many	TRBV7-3	TRBJ2-2	.	TGTGCCAGCAGGCTAGGAAACACCGGGGAGCTGTTTTTT	CASRLGNTGELFF
many	TRBV28	TRBJ1-5	.	TGTGCCAGCAGTTTTTCGGGGAGAAGGGGCAATCAGCCCCAGCATTTT	CASSFSGRRGNQPQHF
.	TRBV3-1	TRBJ2-7	.	TGTGCCAGCAGCACATACGGTGGCGTGCCCTACGAGCAGTACTTC	CASSTYGGVPYEQYF
many	TRBV5-5	TRBJ2-2	TRBD2	TGTGCCAGCAGCTTTTTCGGCGGGAGGGCCTCCGGGGAGCTGTTTTTT	CASSFFGGRASGELFF
.	TRBV9	TRBJ2-3	.	TGTGCCAGCATCCCCAACGGACTGCACCGCGATACGCAGTATTTT	CASIPNGLHRDTQYF
many	TRBV7-7	TRBJ2-5	TRBD2	TGTGCTAGCAGCTCGGGACTAGCGGGGGGACAAGAGACCCAGTACTTC	CASSSGLAGGQETQYF
.	TRBV11-2	TRBJ1-2	.	TGTGCCAGCAGCTTAGAATATAGCGGCTACACCTTC	CASSLEYSGYTF
.	TRBV5-1	TRBJ1-4	.	TGTGCCAGCAGCGTTCGGGGGGCAACTAATGAGAAACTGTTTTTT	CASSVRGATNEKLFF
.	TRBV28	TRBJ1-2	.	TGTGCCAGCAGTTTGGTTCACGTGTGGGCTAACTATGGCTACACCTTC	CASSLVHVWANYGYTF
many	TRBV10-3	TRBJ1-6	TRBD1	TGTGCCATCAGTGAGTCCGACAGGGCTAATTCACCCCTCCACTTT	CAISESDRANSPLHF
many	TRBV10-3	TRBJ1-1	TRBD1	TGTGCCATCAGTTACGGGACAGGGGGGAACACTGAAGCTTTCTTT	CAISYGTGGNTEAFF
many	TRBV6-1	TRBJ2-7	.	TGTGCCAGCAGACCAGGAATATCCTACGAGCAGTACTTC	CASRPGISYEQYF
many	TRBV7-9	TRBJ2-5	.	TGTGCCAGCAGCTTCGGGACGTGGGAGACCCAGTACTTC	CASSFGTWETQYF
many	TRBV7-6	TRBJ2-1	TRBD2	TGTGCCAGCAGCACTAGCGGCAATGAGCAGTTCTTC	CASSTSGNEQFF
many	TRBV12-3/TRBV12-4	TRBJ1-5	.	TGTGCCAGCAGACCCCGGGACCCCCAGAGGCCCCAGCATTTT	CASRPRDPQRPQHF
many	TRBV4-1	TRBJ2-7	.	TGCGCCAGCAGCCAAGTGCTGTCCCTAAGCTCCTACGAGCAGTACTTC	CASSQVLSLSSYEQYF
.	TRBV28	TRBJ2-1	.	TGTGCCAGCAGTGGGACCTACAATGAGCAGTTCTTC	CASSGTYNEQFF
.	TRBV27	TRBJ1-5	.	TGTGCCAGCAGTCCAGCACAACCCTATATCAATCAGCCCCAGCATTTT	CASSPAQPYINQPQHF
.	TRBV5-1	TRBJ2-7	.	TGCGCCAGCAGCCCTATTGACAGGCCCTACGAGCAGTACTTC	CASSPIDRPYEQYF